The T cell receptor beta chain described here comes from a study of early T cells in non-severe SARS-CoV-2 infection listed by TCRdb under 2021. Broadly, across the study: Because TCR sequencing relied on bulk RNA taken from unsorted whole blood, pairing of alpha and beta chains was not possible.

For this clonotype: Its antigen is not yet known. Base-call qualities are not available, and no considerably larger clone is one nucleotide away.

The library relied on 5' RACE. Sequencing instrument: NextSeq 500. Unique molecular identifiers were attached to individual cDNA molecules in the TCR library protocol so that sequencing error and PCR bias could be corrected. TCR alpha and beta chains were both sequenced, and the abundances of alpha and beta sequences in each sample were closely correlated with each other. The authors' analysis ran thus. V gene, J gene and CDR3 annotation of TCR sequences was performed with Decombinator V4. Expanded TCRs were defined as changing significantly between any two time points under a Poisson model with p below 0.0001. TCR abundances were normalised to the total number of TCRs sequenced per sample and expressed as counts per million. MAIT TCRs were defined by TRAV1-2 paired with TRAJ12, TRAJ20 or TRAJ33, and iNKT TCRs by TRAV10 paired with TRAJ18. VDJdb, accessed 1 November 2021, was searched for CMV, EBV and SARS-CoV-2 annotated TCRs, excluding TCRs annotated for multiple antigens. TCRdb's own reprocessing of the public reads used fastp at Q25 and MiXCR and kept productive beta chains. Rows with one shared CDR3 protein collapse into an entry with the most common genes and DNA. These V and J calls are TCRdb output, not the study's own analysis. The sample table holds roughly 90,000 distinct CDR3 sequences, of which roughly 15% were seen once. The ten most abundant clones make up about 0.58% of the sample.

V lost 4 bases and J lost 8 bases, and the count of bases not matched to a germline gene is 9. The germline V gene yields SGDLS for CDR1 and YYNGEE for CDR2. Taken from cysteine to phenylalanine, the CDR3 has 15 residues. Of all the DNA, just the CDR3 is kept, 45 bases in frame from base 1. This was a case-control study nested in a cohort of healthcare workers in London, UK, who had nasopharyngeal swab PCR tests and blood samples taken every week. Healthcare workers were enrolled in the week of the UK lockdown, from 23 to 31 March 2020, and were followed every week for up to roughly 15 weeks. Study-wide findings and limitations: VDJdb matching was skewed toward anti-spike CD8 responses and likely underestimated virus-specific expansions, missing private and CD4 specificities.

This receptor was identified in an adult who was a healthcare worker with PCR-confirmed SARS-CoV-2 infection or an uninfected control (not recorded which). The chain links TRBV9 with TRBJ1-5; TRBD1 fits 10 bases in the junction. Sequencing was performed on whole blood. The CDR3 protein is CASSTGQGERKPQHF. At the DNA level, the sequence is TGTGCCAGCAGCACCGGACAGGGGGAACGGAAGCCCCAGCATTTT.